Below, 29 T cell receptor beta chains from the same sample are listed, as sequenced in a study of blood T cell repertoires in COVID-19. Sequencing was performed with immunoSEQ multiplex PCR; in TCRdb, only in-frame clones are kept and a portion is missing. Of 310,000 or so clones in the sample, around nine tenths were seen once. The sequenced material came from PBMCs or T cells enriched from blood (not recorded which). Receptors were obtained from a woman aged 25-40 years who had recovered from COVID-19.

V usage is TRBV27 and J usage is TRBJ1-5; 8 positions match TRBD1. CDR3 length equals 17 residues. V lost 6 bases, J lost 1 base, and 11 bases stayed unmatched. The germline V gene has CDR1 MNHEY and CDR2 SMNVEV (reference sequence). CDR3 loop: CASSPSGGSGSNQPQHF. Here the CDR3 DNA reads TGTGCCAGCAGCCCCTCAGGGGGCAGTGGGAGCAATCAGCCCCAGCATTTT.

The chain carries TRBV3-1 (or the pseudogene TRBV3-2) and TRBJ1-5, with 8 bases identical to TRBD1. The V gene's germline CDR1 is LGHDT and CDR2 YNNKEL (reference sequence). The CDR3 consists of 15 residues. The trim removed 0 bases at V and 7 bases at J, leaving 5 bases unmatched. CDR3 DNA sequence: TGTGCCAGCAGCCAAGATTGGACAGGGAGCCAGCCCCAGCATTTT. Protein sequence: CASSQDWTGSQPQHF.

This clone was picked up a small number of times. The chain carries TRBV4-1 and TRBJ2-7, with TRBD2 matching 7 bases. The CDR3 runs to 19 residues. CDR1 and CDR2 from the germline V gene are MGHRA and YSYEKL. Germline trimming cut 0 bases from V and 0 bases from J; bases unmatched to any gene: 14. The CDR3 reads CASSQERIQSGKYSYEQYF. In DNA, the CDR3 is TGCGCCAGCAGCCAAGAACGAATACAAAGCGGGAAATACTCCTACGAGCAGTACTTC.

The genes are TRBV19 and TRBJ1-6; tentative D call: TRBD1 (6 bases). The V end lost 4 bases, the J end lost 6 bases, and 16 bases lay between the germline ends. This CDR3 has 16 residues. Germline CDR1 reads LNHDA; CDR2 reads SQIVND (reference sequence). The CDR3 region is CASSTAPGQSNSPLHF. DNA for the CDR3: TGTGCCAGTAGTACAGCGCCGGGACAAAGTAATTCACCCCTCCACTTT.

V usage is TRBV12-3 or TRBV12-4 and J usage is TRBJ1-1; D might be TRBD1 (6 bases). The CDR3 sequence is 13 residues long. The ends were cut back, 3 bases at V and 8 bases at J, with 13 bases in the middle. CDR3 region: CASSFAGAREAFF. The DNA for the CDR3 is TGTGCCAGCAGTTTCGCGGGGGCGAGGGAAGCTTTCTTT.

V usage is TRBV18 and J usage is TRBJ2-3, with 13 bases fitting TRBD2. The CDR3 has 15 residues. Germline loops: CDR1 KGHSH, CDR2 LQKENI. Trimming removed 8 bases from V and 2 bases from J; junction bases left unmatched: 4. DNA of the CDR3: TGTGCCAGCCGAGGACTAGCGGGAGTCACAGATACGCAGTATTTT. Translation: CASRGLAGVTDTQYF.

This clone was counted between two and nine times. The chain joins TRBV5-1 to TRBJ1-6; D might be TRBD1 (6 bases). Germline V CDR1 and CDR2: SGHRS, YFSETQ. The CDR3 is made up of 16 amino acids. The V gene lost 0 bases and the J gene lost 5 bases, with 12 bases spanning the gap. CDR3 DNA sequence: TGCGCCAGCAGCTTGGATCTGGACAGTAATAATTCACCCCTCCACTTT. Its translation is CASSLDLDSNNSPLHF.

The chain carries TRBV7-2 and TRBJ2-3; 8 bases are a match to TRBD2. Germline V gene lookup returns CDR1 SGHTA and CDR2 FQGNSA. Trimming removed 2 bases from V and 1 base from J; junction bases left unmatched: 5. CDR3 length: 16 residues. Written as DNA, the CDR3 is TGTGCCAGCAGCTTATTAGCGGGACTGGGCACAGATACGCAGTATTTT. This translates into CASSLLAGLGTDTQYF.

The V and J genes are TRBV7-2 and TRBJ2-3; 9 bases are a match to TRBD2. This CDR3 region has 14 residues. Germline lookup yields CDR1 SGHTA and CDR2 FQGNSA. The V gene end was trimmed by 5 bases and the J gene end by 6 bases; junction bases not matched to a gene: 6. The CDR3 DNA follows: TGTGCCAGCAGCGGGATTAGCGGGAGCGATACGCAGTATTTT. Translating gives CASSGISGSDTQYF.

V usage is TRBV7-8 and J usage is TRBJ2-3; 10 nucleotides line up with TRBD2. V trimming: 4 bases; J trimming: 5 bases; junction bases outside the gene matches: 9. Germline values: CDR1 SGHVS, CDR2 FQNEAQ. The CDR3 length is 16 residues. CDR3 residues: CASSSTPSGRGDTQYF. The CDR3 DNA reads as TGTGCCAGCAGCTCCACACCTAGCGGGAGAGGAGATACGCAGTATTTT.

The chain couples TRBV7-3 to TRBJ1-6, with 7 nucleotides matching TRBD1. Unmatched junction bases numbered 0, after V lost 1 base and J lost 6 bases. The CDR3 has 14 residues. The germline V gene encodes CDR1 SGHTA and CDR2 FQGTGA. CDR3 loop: CASSLNRGNSPLHF. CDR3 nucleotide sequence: TGTGCCAGCAGCTTAAACAGGGGTAATTCACCCCTCCACTTT.

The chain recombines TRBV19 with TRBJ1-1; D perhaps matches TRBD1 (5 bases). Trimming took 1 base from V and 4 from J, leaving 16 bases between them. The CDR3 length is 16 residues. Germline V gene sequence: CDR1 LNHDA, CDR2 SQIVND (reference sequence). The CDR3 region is CASSIVGQGRATEAFF. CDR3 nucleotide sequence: TGTGCCAGTAGTATAGTGGGTCAGGGAAGGGCCACTGAAGCTTTCTTT.

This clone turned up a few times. CDR3 in amino acids: CASSNSNYGYTF. For the CDR3, the DNA is TGTGCCAGCAGTAACAGCAACTATGGCTACACCTTC. The rearrangement joins TRBV28 to TRBJ1-2; no reliable D call. This CDR3 region has 12 residues. Trimming pared 5 bases from V and 2 bases from J, leaving 6 bases between. Germline loops: CDR1 MDHEN, CDR2 SYDVKM.

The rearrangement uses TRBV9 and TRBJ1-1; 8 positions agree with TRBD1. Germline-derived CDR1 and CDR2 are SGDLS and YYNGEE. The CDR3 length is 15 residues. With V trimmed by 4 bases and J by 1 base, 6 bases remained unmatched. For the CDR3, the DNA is TGTGCCAGCAGCCCATCGGACAGGGAGAACACTGAAGCTTTCTTT. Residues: CASSPSDRENTEAFF.

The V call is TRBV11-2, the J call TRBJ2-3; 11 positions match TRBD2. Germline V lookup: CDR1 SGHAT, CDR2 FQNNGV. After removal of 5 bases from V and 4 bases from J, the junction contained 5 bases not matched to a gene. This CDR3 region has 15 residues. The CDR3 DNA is TGTGCCAGCAGCCAGATTAGCGGGAGGGCAGATACGCAGTATTTT. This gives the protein CASSQISGRADTQYF.

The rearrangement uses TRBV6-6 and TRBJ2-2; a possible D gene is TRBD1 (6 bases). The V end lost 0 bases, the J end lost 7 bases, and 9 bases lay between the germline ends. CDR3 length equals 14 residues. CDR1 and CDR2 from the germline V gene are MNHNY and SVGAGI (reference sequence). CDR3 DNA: TGTGCCAGCAGTTACTCCAGGGGTAGCGGGGAGCTGTTTTTT. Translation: CASSYSRGSGELFF.

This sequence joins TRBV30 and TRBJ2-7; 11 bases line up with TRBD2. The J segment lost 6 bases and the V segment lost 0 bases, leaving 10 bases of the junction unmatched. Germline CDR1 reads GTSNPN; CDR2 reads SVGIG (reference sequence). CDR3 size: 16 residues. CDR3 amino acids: CAWSVQLAGVYAEQYF. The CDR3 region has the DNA TGTGCCTGGAGTGTACAACTAGCGGGAGTCTACGCCGAGCAGTACTTC.

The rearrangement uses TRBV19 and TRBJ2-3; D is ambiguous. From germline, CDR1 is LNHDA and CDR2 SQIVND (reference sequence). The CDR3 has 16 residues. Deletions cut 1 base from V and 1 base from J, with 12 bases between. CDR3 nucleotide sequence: TGTGCCAGTAGTATAGTCCCCCTCGCGGGCACAGATACGCAGTATTTT. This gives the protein CASSIVPLAGTDTQYF.

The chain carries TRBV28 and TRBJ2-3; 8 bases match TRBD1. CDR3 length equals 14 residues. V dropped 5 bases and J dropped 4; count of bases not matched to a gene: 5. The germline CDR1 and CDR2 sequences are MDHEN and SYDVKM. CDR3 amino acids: CASSRDRTADTQYF. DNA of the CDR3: TGTGCCAGCAGTCGGGACAGGACCGCAGATACGCAGTATTTT.

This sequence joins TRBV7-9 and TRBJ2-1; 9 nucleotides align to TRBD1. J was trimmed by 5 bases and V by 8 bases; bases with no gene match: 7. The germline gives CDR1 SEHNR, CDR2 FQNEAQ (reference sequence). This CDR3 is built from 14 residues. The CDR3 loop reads CASDRQGENNEQFF. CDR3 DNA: TGTGCCAGCGACAGACAGGGGGAGAACAATGAGCAGTTCTTC.

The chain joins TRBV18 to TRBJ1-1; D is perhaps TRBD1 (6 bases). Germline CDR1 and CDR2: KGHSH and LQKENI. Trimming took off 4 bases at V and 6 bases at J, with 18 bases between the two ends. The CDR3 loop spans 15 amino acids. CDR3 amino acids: CASSLEQGDVSEAFF. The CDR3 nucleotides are TGTGCCAGCTCACTCGAACAGGGCGACGTGTCTGAAGCTTTCTTT.

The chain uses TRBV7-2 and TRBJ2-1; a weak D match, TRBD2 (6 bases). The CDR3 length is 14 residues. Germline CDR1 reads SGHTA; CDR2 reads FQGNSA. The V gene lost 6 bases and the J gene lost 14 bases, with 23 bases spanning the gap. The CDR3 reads CASRINGDLGGKFF. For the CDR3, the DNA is TGTGCCAGCAGAATTAACGGGGACTTGGGGGGAAAGTTCTTC.

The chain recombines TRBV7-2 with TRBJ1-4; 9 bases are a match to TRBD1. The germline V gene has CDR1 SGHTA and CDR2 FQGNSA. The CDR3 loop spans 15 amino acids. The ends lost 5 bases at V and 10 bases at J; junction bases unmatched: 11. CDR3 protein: CASSTHRGREVKLFF. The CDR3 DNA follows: TGTGCCAGCAGCACTCACAGGGGGCGCGAGGTAAAACTGTTTTTT. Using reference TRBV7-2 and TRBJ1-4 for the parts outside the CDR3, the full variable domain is GAGVSQSPSNKVTEKGKDVELRCDPISGHTALYWYRQSLGQGLEFLIYFQGNSAPDKSGLPSDRFSAERTGGSVSTLTIQRTQQEDSAVYLCASSTHRGREVKLFFGSGTQLSVL.

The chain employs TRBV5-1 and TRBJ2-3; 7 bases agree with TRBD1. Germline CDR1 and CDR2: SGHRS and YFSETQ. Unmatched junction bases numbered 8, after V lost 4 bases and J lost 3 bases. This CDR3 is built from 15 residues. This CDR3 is CASSQTGDWTDTQYF. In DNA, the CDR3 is TGCGCCAGCAGCCAAACAGGGGATTGGACAGATACGCAGTATTTT.

The DNA for the CDR3 is TGTGCCAGCAGCCCCGGACAGGGTTTAGAAGGCTACACCTTC. Translation: CASSPGQGLEGYTF. The chain combines TRBV7-9 with TRBJ1-2, with TRBD1 matching 8 bases. Trimming removed 5 bases from V and 8 bases from J; junction bases left unmatched: 10. Germline V gene data show CDR1 as SEHNR and CDR2 as FQNEAQ (reference sequence). CDR3 length: 14 amino acids.

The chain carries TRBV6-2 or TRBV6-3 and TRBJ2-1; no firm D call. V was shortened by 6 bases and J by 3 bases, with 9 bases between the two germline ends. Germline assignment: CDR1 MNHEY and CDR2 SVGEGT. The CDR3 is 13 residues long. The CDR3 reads CASSIDFYNEQFF. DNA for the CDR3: TGTGCCAGCAGCATTGACTTCTACAATGAGCAGTTCTTC.

In nucleotides, the CDR3 is TGTGCCAGCTCACCACCGGGACAGGGGGGAGGCTACACCTTC. Amino acid sequence: CASSPPGQGGGYTF. The chain combines TRBV18 with TRBJ1-2, with 11 nucleotides matching TRBD1. V was pared by 0 bases and J by 8 bases, with 2 bases of the junction left unmatched. CDR3 length equals 14 residues. Germline V gives CDR1 KGHSH, CDR2 LQKENI. Filled out from reference TRBV18 and TRBJ1-2, the complete variable domain reads NAGVMQNPRHLVRRRGQEARLRCSPMKGHSHVYWYRQLPEEGLKFMVYLQKENIIDESGMPKERFSAEFPKEGPSILRIQQVVRGDSAAYFCASSPPGQGGGYTFGSGTRLTVV.

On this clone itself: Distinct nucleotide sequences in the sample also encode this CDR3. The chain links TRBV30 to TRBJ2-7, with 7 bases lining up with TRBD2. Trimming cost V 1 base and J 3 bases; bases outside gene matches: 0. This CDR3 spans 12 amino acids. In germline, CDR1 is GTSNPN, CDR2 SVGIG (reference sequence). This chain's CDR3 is CAWSAGGYEQYF. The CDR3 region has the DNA TGTGCCTGGAGTGCGGGGGGCTACGAGCAGTACTTC.

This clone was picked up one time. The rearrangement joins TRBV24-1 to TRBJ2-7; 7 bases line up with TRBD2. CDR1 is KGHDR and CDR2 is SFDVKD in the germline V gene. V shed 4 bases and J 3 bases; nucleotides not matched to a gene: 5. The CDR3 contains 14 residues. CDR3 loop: CATSEASGHYEQYF. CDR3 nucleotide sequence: TGTGCCACCAGTGAGGCTAGCGGACACTACGAGCAGTACTTC.